This T cell receptor beta chain is drawn from a study of T cells in Graves' hyperthyroidism and ophthalmopathy. The authors deemed Graves' hyperthyroidism stable absent ophthalmopathy progression within 18 months. General study results and limits: Before onset, ophthalmopathy was predicted by the model a median around 6 months earlier. Ophthalmopathy cases were set apart from stable hyperthyroidism by a 13 V-J model. Blood also held most thyroid clonotypes expanded beyond 0.001.

About this clonotype itself: Its antigen is still unknown.

RNA transcripts gave rise to amplified TCR beta CDR3 regions. The primer set for the first-round RT-PCR of the TCR CDR3 was HTBI. Via MiXCR, TCRdb re-called the multiplex PCR reads, giving one row per CDR3 protein. This repertoire shows roughly 750,000 distinct CDR3 sequences, over 15% found once; its top ten account for roughly 8%. The CDR3 totals 15 residues. Germline V gives CDR1 SGHVS, CDR2 FQNEAQ. V trimming: 1 base; J trimming: 4 bases; junction bases outside the gene matches: 3. The origin of this receptor is a man younger than 30 with Graves' hyperthyroidism. The J gene is TRBJ2-3, the V gene TRBV7-8, with TRBD1 identical over 9 bases. Sequencing was performed on blood. CDR3 residues: CASSLGTGAADTQYF. CDR3 DNA: TGTGCCAGCAGCTTAGGGACAGGGGCCGCAGATACGCAGTATTTT.